The clone carrying this T cell receptor beta chain was seen a few times. Its target is unknown. The germline gene is not matched at one end of the junction; a read error may be the cause. The sample belongs to a study of blood T cells in healthy people across ages. Study findings and constraints: Age advanced and TCR beta diversity per million T cells fell, roughly linearly. Researchers deemed the diversity estimates from one million T cells underestimates.

Sample-barcoded 5' priming and a J-beta primer mix drove a second PCR of about 7 to 12 cycles. TCRdb analysed the 5' RACE reads with MiXCR anew, one entry per CDR3 protein. The table has about 1.7 million distinct CDR3 sequences, 28% seen once. The length of the CDR3 is 15 residues. CDR1 and CDR2 from the germline V gene are SGHTA and FQGNSA. Sample: blood. This TCR was recovered from a woman in her 30s in good health. The rearrangement uses TRBV7-2 and TRBJ2-3; 9 bases line up with TRBD2. CDR3 coding DNA: TGTGCCGGCAGTCGACGGACTAGCGGCACAGATACGCAGTATTTT. It translates to CAGSRRTSGTDTQYF.